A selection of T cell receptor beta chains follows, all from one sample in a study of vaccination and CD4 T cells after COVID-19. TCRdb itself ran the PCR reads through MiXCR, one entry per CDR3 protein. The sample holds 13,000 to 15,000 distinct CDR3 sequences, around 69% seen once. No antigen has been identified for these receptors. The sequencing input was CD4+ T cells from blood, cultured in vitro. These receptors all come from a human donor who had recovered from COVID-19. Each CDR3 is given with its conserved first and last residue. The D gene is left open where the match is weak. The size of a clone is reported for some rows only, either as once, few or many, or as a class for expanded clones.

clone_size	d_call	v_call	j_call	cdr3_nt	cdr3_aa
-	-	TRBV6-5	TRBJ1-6	TGTGCCAGCAGTTGGGGACATACCAATTCACCCCTCCACTTT	CASSWGHTNSPLHF
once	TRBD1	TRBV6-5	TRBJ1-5	TGTGCCAGCAGTTCCTCGGGACAGGGCAATCAGCCCCAGCATTTT	CASSSSGQGNQPQHF
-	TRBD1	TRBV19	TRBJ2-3	TGTGCCAGTAGTTTTGACAGGGGCACAGATACGCAGTATTTT	CASSFDRGTDTQYF
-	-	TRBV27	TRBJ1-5	TGTGCCAGCAGTTTATCCCTCCATAGCAATCAGCCCCAGCATTTT	CASSLSLHSNQPQHF
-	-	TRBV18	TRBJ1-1	TGTGCCAGCTCACCACTTGGGTTATTGGACACTGAAGCTTTCTTT	CASSPLGLLDTEAFF
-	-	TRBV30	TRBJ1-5	TGTGCCTGGAGTAAGGGGGGATATCAGCCCCAGCATTTT	CAWSKGGYQPQHF
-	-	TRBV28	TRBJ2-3	TGTGCCAGCAGTTTAGGTGGGGCAGGCGGCACAGATACGCAGTATTTT	CASSLGGAGGTDTQYF
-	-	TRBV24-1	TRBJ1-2	TGTGCCACCAGTAAGGCTAGCGGCTCAGAGGGAATCGACTATGGCTACACCTTC	CATSKASGSEGIDYGYTF
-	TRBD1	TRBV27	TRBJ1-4	TGTGCCAGCAGTCTGGACAGGGGTCTCCGGGCAAAACTGTTTTTT	CASSLDRGLRAKLFF
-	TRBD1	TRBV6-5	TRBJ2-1	TGTGCCAGCAGTTACGGGACAGGGGGCTTTGGCCAGTTCTTC	CASSYGTGGFGQFF
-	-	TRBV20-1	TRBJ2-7	TGCAGTGCTTGGGACGGATTAAACTACGAGCAGTACTTC	CSAWDGLNYEQYF
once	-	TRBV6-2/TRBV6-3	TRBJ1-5	TGTGCCAGCAGTTACTCGTGGGGGAGCAATCAGCCCCAGCATTTT	CASSYSWGSNQPQHF
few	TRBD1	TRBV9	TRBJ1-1	TGTGCCAGCAGCCCACTACAGGGGGGATATGAAGCTTTCTTT	CASSPLQGGYEAFF
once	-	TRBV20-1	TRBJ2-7	TGCAGCTCATTCCGGGGGCAGCACCACGAGCAGTACTTC	CSSFRGQHHEQYF
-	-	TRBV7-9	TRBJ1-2	TGTGCCAGCAGCTCGAACTATGGCTACACCTTC	CASSSNYGYTF
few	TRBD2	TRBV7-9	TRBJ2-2	TGTGCCAGCAGCCGGGGACTAGCGGGAGGGCCCGGGGAGCTGTTTTTT	CASSRGLAGGPGELFF
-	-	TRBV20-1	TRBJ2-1	TGCAGTGCTAGAAGGGATCACAATGAGCAGTTCTTC	CSARRDHNEQFF
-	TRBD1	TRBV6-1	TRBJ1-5	TGTGCCAGCCGGCAGGGGGAAAGCAATCAGCCCCAGCATTTT	CASRQGESNQPQHF
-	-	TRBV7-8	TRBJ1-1	TGTGCCAGCAGCTTGGGACGTCGGACTGAAGCTTTCTTT	CASSLGRRTEAFF
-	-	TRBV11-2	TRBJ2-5	TGTGCCAGCAGCCTTGGGAGCTCAGAGACCCAGTACTTC	CASSLGSSETQYF
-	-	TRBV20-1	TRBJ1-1	TGCAGTGCTAGAGACGGGGCTGAAGCTTTCTTT	CSARDGAEAFF
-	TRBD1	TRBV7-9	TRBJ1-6	TGTGCCAGCAGCTTCGGACAGGGACCCCTCCACTTT	CASSFGQGPLHF
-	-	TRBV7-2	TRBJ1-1	TGTGCCAGCAGCTCCCGGGGGAACACTGAAGCTTTCTTT	CASSSRGNTEAFF
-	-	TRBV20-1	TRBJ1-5	TGCAGTGCTCAGAGCGGGGGCGCTTATAGCAATCAGCCCCAGCATTTT	CSAQSGGAYSNQPQHF
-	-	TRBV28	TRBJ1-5	TGTGCCAGCAGTTTAGAGAACGGAGTCGATCAGCCCCAGCATTTT	CASSLENGVDQPQHF
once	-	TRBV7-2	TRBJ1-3	TGTGCCAGCAGCTTGCAGTCCTCTGGAAACACCATATATTTT	CASSLQSSGNTIYF
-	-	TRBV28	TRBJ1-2	TGTGCCAGCAGTTTGTCTGGGGGGGCTAAGAGCTACACCTTC	CASSLSGGAKSYTF
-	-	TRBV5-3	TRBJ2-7	TGTGCCAGCAGCTCAACGGGACGTACCTACGAGCAGTACTTC	CASSSTGRTYEQYF
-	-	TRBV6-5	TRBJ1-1	TGTGCCAGCAGTTACAAGGCTTTGACTGAAGCTTTCTTT	CASSYKALTEAFF
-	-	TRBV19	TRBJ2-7	TGTGCCAGTAGTGATTCCCCCCTGTACGAGCAGTACTTC	CASSDSPLYEQYF
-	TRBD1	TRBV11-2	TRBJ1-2	TGTGCCAGCAGCTACAGACAGGGGGATGGCTACACCTTC	CASSYRQGDGYTF
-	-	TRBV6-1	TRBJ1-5	TGTGCCAGCAGTGACAGGGGTGTGGGTAGCAATCAGCCCCAGCATTTT	CASSDRGVGSNQPQHF
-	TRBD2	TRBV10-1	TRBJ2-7	TGCGCCAGCAGTGAGTCCCTAGCGGGATTAAGCGAGCAGTACTTC	CASSESLAGLSEQYF
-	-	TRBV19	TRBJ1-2	TGTGCCAGTACCCGGAATGCGGGAGCTAACTATGGCTACACCTTC	CASTRNAGANYGYTF
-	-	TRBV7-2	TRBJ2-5	TGTGCCAGCAGGCGACAGTTGGGGGAGACCCAGTACTTC	CASRRQLGETQYF
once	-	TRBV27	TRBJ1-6	TGTGCCAGCATGAAGGAGCCAAGCTCCTATAATTCACCCCTCCACTTT	CASMKEPSSYNSPLHF
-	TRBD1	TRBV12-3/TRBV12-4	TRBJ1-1	TGTGCCAGCAGTCCCCGACAGGACAGGACTACTGAAGCTTTCTTT	CASSPRQDRTTEAFF
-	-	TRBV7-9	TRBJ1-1	TGTGCCAGCAGCCTAACAGGACTCACTGAAGCTTTCTTT	CASSLTGLTEAFF
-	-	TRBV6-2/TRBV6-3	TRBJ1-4	TGTGCCAGCAGTTACTCGGGGACCGCTAATGAAAAACTGTTTTTT	CASSYSGTANEKLFF
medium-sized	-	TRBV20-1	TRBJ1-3	TGCAGTGCTAGTAGACAGGGAAACACCATATATTTT	CSASRQGNTIYF
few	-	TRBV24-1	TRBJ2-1	TGTGCCACCAGTGACCCCCGACGGGGAAGCTCCTACAATGAGCAGTTCTTC	CATSDPRRGSSYNEQFF
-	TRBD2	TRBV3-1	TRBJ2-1	TGTGCCAGCAGCCCGACTAGCGGGAGTATTTACAATGAGCAGTTCTTC	CASSPTSGSIYNEQFF
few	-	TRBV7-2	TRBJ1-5	TGTGCCAGCAGCTTAGAGACCTATCCGCCCCAGCATTTT	CASSLETYPPQHF
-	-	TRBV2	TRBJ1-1	TGTGCCAGCAGGCAAACTTCCGGGAGCCTTAGGGGAGCTTTCTTT	CASRQTSGSLRGAFF
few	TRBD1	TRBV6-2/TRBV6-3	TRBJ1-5	TGTGCCAGCAGTGTCGACAGGGTGGGTCAGCCCCAGCATTTT	CASSVDRVGQPQHF
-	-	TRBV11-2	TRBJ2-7	TGTGCCAGCAGCCCCCGTGGGGAGGTCTCCTACGAGCAGTACTTC	CASSPRGEVSYEQYF
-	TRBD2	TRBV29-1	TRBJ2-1	TGCAGCGTTCGGGGGGGACTATTGGGTGTGGCTGAGCAGTTCTTC	CSVRGGLLGVAEQFF
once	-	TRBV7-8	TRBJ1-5	TGTGCCAGCAGCTTGAAAAGGGATCAGCCCCAGCATTTT	CASSLKRDQPQHF
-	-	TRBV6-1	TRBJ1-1	TGTGCCAGCAGTCCGGGGGGTCTGGAGAACACTGAAGCTTTCTTT	CASSPGGLENTEAFF
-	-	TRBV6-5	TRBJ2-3	TGTGCCAGCAGTTACTCGGGACTGCTAGATACGCAGTATTTT	CASSYSGLLDTQYF
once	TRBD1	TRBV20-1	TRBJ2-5	TGCAGTGCTAGGGGGGACAGGGGCGGGATAGAGACCCAGTACTTC	CSARGDRGGIETQYF
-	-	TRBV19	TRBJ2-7	TGTGCCAGTAGTATAGGGATGCGCTACGAGCAGTACTTC	CASSIGMRYEQYF
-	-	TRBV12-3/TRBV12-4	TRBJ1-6	TGTGCCAGCAGCTCGGGACAACATAATTCACCCCTCCACTTT	CASSSGQHNSPLHF
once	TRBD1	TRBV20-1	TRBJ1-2	TGCAGTGCTAGGGGACAGGTGATGTATGGCTACACCTTC	CSARGQVMYGYTF
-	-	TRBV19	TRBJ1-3	TGTGCCAGTAAGGACCCCCACGGCGGAAACACCATATATTTT	CASKDPHGGNTIYF
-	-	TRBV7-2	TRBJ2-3	TGTGCCAGCAGCTTAGGGTTTACCACAGATACGCAGTATTTT	CASSLGFTTDTQYF
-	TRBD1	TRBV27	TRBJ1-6	TGTGCCAGCAGTTTAAATCAGGGGGTAGGTTCACCCCTCCACTTT	CASSLNQGVGSPLHF
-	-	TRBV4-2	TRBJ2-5	TGTGCCAGCAGCCCGGGACAAGACGGGGAGACCCAGTACTTC	CASSPGQDGETQYF
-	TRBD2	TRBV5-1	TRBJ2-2	TGCGCCAGCAGCTTGTTGTCTCTAGCGGGGACCGGGGAGCTGTTTTTT	CASSLLSLAGTGELFF
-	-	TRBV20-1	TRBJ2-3	TGCAGTGCTTTGGACCCTCGAACCAGCACAGATACGCAGTATTTT	CSALDPRTSTDTQYF